One and the same sample provided the 14 T cell receptor beta chains below, sequenced in a study of T cells in Graves' hyperthyroidism and ophthalmopathy. The investigators amplified TCR beta CDR3 regions from RNA transcripts. HTBI primers drove first-round RT-PCR of the TCR CDR3. One entry per CDR3 protein, called by TCRdb with MiXCR from the multiplex PCR reads. The sample carries 300,000 to 450,000 distinct CDR3 sequences, more than 20% recorded once. Sequenced sample: blood. All receptors come from a man over 45 with Graves' hyperthyroidism.

This clonotype was detected only a few times. Since a much larger clone is just one base distant, this may be a read error. The chain employs TRBV5-1 and TRBJ1-2; 7 bases are shared with TRBD1. The CDR3 has 14 residues. The germline CDR1 and CDR2 sequences are SGHRS and YFSETQ. The CDR3 DNA reads TGCGCCAGCGGCTTGGGACAGTCGAGCTATGGCTACACCTTC. Amino acid sequence: CASGLGQSSYGYTF.

This clonotype appeared many times. The chain combines TRBV6-1 with TRBJ2-7, with D possibly TRBD2 on 6 matching bases. The length of the CDR3 is 15 residues. Germline V lookup: CDR1 MNHNS, CDR2 SASEGT. The V and J ends lost 6 bases and 2 bases respectively, with 17 bases between them. The CDR3: CASSPAGTPTYEQYF. The CDR3 bases are TGTGCCAGCAGCCCCGCCGGGACTCCGACCTACGAGCAGTACTTC.

This clonotype was counted at least ten times. CDR3 sequence: CSASGLRSYNEQFF. In nucleotides, the CDR3 is TGCAGTGCCTCGGGACTCCGCTCCTACAATGAGCAGTTCTTC. This chain uses TRBV20-1 with TRBJ2-1, with a weak D call TRBD2 (6 bases). This CDR3 contains 14 residues. V dropped 6 bases and J dropped 0 bases, with 12 bases sitting between them. Germline CDR1 reads DFQATT; CDR2 reads SNEGSKA (reference sequence).

The rearrangement links TRBV20-1 to TRBJ2-7, with 10 bases matching TRBD1. V was pared by 5 bases and J by 5 bases, with 3 bases of the junction left unmatched. Germline V gene data show CDR1 as DFQATT and CDR2 as SNEGSKA (reference sequence). CDR3 length: 12 residues. The CDR3 region is CSADGQGDEQYF. CDR3 in DNA: TGCAGTGCTGATGGACAGGGGGACGAGCAGTACTTC.

This clonotype was counted a few times. V usage is TRBV11-2 and J usage is TRBJ1-4; D uncertain. The CDR3 extends over 14 amino acids. V lost 1 base, J lost 10 bases, and 13 bases lay in between. In germline, CDR1 is SGHAT, CDR2 FQNNGV. CDR3 in amino acids: CASSLVGVRGKLFF. CDR3 sequence (DNA): TGTGCCAGCAGCTTAGTTGGGGTTCGAGGAAAACTGTTTTTT.

The table lists this clonotype with a few counts. The chain employs TRBV18 and TRBJ1-1; no firm D call. CDR1 is KGHSH and CDR2 is LQKENI in the germline V gene. V lost 2 bases and J lost 6, with 4 bases in between. This CDR3 has 11 residues. The CDR3, as DNA: TGTGCCAGCTCACCAACCTCTGAAGCTTTCTTT. Amino acid sequence: CASSPTSEAFF.

Remarks on this clonotype: At one end the junction does not follow the germline gene, possibly because of a read error. The V gene is TRBV29-1, the J gene TRBJ1-1, with D possibly being TRBD1 (5 bases). The CDR3 is 14 residues long. Germline V gene data show CDR1 as SQVTM and CDR2 as ANQGSEA. This CDR3 reads CSVVTGGGNTEDFF. The CDR3 DNA reads as TGCAGCGTTGTGACCGGCGGGGGGAACACTGAAGATTTCTTT.

In this sample, this clonotype turned up a few times. This sequence joins TRBV7-2 and TRBJ2-1; D remains ambiguous. CDR3 length: 15 residues. The V end was cut by 3 bases, the J end by 7 bases, with 16 bases between. The V gene's germline CDR1 is SGHTA and CDR2 FQGNSA. CDR3 coding DNA: TGTGCCAGCAGCTTGACATATCCCTCAGGAAATGAGCAGTTCTTC. Amino acid sequence: CASSLTYPSGNEQFF.

This clonotype has just a few counts. The rearrangement links TRBV11-2 to TRBJ1-2; TRBD1 aligns across 9 bases. The J segment lost 3 bases and the V segment lost 2 bases, leaving 4 bases of the junction unmatched. Germline CDR1 SGHAT, CDR2 FQNNGV. The CDR3 runs 15 residues. The CDR3 DNA sequence: TGTGCCAGCAGCTTAACGGGGACAGGGTACTATGGCTACACCTTC. Encoded protein: CASSLTGTGYYGYTF.

This clonotype was counted at least ten times. The J gene is TRBJ1-1, the V gene TRBV28; maybe TRBD1 (5 bases). Germline loops: CDR1 MDHEN, CDR2 SYDVKM. V lost 6 bases and J 3 bases, leaving 8 bases between the germline ends. The CDR3 spans 12 residues. The CDR3 loop is CASRGRHTEAFF. For the CDR3, the DNA is TGTGCCAGCAGGGGACGGCACACTGAAGCTTTCTTT.

The rearrangement links TRBV5-1 to TRBJ1-1, with D possibly being TRBD1 (5 bases). The CDR3 covers 13 residues. Looked up from germline, CDR1 is SGHRS and CDR2 is YFSETQ. Trimming stripped 2 bases from V and 8 bases from J, with 13 bases between. The CDR3 spells CASSFDRTNEAFF. The CDR3 region has the DNA TGCGCCAGCAGCTTCGATAGGACAAACGAAGCTTTCTTT.

This clonotype was counted only a few times. CDR3 loop: CASTTKGKGFRQPQHF. The DNA for the CDR3 is TGTGCCAGTACCACGAAGGGAAAAGGGTTCCGTCAGCCCCAGCATTTT. The chain employs TRBV19 and TRBJ1-5; no clear D. The germline V and J ends were trimmed by 7 bases and 6 bases, with 22 bases remaining between them. CDR1 and CDR2 from the germline V gene are LNHDA and SQIVND (reference sequence). The CDR3 spans 16 residues.

Ten or more counts support this clonotype. This chain uses TRBV20-1 with TRBJ2-1; 8 bases agree with TRBD2. Germline values: CDR1 DFQATT, CDR2 SNEGSKA (reference sequence). V gave up 1 base and J gave up 0 bases; unmatched junction bases: 2. The CDR3 covers 15 residues. CDR3 sequence reads: CSARVSGSSYNEQFF. CDR3 bases: TGCAGTGCTAGAGTGAGCGGGAGCTCCTACAATGAGCAGTTCTTC.

The J gene is TRBJ1-4, the V gene TRBV10-3; D is ambiguous. CDR3 length: 13 residues. Looked up from germline, CDR1 is ENHRY and CDR2 is SYGVKD. Trimming took off 10 bases at V and 5 bases at J, with 14 bases between the two ends. CDR3 sequence (DNA): TGTGCCACGAGGGAGGCAGGCAATGAAAAACTGTTTTTT. It yields the protein CATREAGNEKLFF.